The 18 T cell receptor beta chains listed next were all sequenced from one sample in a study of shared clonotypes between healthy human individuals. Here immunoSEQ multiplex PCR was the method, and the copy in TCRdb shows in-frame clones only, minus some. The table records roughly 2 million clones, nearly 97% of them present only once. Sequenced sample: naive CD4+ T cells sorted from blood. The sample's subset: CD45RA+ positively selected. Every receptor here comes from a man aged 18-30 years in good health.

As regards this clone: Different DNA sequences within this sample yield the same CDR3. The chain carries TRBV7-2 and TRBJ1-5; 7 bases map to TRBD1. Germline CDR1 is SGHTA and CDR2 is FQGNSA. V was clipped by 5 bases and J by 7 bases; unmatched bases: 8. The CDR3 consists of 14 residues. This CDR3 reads CASSTRQGGQPQHF. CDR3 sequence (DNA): TGTGCCAGCAGCACCCGACAGGGTGGGCAGCCCCAGCATTTT.

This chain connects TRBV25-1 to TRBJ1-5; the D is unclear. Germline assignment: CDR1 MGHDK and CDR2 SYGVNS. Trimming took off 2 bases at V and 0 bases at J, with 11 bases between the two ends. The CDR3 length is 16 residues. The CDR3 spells CASSEGPTNSNQPQHF. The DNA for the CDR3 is TGTGCCAGCAGTGAAGGACCAACTAATAGCAATCAGCCCCAGCATTTT.

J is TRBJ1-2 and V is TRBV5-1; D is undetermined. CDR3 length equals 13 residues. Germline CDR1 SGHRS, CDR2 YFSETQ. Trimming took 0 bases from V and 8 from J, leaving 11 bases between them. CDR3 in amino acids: CASSLAGSEGYTF. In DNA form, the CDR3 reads TGCGCCAGCAGCTTGGCTGGGAGCGAAGGCTACACCTTC.

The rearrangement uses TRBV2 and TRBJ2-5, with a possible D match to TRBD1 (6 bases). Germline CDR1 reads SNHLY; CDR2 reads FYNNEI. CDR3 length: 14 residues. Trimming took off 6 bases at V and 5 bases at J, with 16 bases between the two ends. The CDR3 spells CASSRDIKGETQYF. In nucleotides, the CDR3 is TGTGCCAGCAGCCGGGACATTAAGGGGGAGACCCAGTACTTC.

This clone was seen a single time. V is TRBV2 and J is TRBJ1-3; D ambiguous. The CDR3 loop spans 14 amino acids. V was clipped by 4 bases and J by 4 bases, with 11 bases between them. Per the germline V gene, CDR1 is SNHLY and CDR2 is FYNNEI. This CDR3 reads CASSAEGGGNTIYF. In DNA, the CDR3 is TGTGCCAGCAGTGCAGAGGGCGGCGGAAACACCATATATTTT.

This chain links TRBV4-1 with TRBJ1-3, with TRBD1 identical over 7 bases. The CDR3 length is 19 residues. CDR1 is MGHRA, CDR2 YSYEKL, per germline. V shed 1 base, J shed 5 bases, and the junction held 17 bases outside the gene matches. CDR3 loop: CASSQGGAFGTDYRNTIYF. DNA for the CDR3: TGCGCCAGCAGCCAAGGAGGGGCTTTCGGGACAGATTATAGAAACACCATATATTTT.

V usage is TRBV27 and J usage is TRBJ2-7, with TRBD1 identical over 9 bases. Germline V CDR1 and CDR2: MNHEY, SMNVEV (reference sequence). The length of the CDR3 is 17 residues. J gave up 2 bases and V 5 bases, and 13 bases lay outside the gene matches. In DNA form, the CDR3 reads TGTGCCAGCAGTGGCCCCGGACAGGGGCTTTTCACCTACGAGCAGTACTTC. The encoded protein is CASSGPGQGLFTYEQYF.

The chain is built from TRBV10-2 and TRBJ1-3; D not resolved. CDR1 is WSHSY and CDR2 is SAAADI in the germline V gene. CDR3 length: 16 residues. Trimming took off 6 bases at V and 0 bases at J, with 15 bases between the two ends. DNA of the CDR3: TGCGCCAGCAGGGACCCCATTTCCTCCTCTGGAAACACCATATATTTT. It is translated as CASRDPISSSGNTIYF.

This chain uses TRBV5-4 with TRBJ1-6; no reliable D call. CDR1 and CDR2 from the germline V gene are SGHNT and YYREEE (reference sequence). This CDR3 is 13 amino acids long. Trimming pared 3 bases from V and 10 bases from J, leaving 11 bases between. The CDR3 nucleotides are TGTGCCAGCAGCTCAACCCGGTACTCACCCCTCCACTTT. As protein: CASSSTRYSPLHF.

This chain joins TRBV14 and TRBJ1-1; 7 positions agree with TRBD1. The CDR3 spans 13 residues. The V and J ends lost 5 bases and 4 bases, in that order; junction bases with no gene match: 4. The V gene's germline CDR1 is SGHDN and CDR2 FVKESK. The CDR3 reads CASSFSGGTEAFF. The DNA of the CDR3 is TGTGCCAGCAGCTTCTCAGGGGGCACTGAAGCTTTCTTT.

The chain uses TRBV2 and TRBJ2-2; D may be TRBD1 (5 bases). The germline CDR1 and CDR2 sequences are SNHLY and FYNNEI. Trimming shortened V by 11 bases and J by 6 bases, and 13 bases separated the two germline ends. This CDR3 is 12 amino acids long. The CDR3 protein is CAGAGISGELFF. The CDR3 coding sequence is TGTGCCGGGGCAGGGATCTCCGGGGAGCTGTTTTTT.

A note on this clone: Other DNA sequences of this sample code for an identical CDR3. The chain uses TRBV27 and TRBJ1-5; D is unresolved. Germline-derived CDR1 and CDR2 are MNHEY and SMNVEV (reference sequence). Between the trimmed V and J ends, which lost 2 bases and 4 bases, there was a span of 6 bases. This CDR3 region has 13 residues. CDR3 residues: CASSLLTNQPQHF. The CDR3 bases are TGTGCCAGCAGTTTACTGACTAATCAGCCCCAGCATTTT.

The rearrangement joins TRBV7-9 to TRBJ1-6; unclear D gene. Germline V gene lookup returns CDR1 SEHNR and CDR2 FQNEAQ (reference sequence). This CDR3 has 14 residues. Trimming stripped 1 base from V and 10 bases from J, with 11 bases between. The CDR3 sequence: CASSLESLGSPLHF. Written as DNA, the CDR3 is TGTGCCAGCAGCTTAGAATCATTGGGGTCACCCCTCCACTTT.

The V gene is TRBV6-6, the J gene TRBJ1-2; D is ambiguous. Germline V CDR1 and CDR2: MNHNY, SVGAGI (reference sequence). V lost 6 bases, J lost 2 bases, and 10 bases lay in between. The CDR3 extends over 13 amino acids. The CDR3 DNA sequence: TGTGCCAGCAGGCCGGGCCAGAACTATGGCTACACCTTC. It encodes CASRPGQNYGYTF.

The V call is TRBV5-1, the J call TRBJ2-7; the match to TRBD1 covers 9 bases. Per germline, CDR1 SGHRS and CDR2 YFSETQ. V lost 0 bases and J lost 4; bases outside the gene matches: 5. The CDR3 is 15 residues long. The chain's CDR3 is CASSLGQGGMYEQYF. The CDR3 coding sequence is TGCGCCAGCAGCTTGGGACAGGGGGGCATGTACGAGCAGTACTTC.

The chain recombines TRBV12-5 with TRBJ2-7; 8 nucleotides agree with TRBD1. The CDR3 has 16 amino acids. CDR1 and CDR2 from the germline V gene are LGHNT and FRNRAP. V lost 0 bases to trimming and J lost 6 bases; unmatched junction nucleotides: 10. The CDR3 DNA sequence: TGTGCTAGTGGTTTGGTACTCCCGCAGGGGGCTCGCGAGCAGTACTTC. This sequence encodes CASGLVLPQGAREQYF.

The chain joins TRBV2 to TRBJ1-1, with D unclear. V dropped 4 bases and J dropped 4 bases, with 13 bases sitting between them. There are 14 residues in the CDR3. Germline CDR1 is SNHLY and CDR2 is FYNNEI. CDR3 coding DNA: TGTGCCAGCAGTGGGGCGGTTTTAAGCACTGAAGCTTTCTTT. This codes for CASSGAVLSTEAFF.

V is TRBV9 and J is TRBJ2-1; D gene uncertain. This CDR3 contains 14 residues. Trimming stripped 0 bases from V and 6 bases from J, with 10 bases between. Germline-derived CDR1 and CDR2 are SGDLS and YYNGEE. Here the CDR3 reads CASSVVGWGNEQFF. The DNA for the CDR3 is TGTGCCAGCAGCGTAGTCGGGTGGGGCAATGAGCAGTTCTTC.